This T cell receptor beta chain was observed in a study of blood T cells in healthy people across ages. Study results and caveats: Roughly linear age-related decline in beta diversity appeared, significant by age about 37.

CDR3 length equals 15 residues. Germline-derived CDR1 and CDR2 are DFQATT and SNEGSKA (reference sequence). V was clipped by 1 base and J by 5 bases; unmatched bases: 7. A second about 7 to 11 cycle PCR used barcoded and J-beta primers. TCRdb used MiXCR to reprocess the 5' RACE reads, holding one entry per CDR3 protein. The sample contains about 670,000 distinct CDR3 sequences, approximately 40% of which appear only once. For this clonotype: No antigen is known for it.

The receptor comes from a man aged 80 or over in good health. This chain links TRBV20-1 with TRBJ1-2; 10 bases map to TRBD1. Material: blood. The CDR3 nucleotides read TGCAGTGCTAGAGTGGGGACAGGGGACGAATATGGCTACACCTTC. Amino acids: CSARVGTGDEYGYTF.